This T cell receptor (beta chain) stems from a study of T cell responses to AZD1222 COVID-19 vaccine. Study information: Pooling covered second doses at about 4 or about 12 weeks. Whole-study results and caveats: Reportedly, nearly half the spike-specific TCRs target unmutated variant regions. After two AZD1222 doses, spike-specific TCR breadth and depth rose versus day 0.

Libraries were prepared by immunoSEQ multiplex PCR; TCRdb keeps only in-frame clonotypes and omits some of them. This table has over 110,000 clones, about 90% appearing once. In the case of this clone: Its antigen is unknown.

This CDR3 spans 15 amino acids. Germline loops: CDR1 MNHEY, CDR2 SMNVEV (reference sequence). Trimming left V 6 bases short and J 5 bases short, with 19 bases between. The sequence derives from an adult in good health. This material consisted of peripheral blood, taken on day 0 of AZD1222 vaccination. V usage is TRBV27 and J usage is TRBJ1-2; weak D call: TRBD1 (5 bases). The CDR3 bases are TGTGCCAGCAGACGCAATGGGACTCCCGGTTATGGCTACACCTTC. It encodes CASRRNGTPGYGYTF.